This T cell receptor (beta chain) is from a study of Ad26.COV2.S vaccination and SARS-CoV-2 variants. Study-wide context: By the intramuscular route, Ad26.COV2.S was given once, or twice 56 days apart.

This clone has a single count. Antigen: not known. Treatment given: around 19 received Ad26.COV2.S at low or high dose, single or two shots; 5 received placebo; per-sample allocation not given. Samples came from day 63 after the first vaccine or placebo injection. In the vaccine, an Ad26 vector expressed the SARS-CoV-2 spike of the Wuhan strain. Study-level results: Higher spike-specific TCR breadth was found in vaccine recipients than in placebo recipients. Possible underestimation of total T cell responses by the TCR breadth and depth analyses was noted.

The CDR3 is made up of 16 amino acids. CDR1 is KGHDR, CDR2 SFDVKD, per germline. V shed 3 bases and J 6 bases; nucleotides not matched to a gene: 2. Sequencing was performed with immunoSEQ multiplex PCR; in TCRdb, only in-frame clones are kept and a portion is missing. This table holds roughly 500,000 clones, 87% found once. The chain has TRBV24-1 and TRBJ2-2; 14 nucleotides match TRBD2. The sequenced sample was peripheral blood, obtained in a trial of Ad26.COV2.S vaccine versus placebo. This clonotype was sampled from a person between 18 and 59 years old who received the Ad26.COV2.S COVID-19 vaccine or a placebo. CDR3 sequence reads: CATSDPGLAGAGELFF. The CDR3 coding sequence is TGTGCCACCAGTGATCCGGGACTAGCGGGAGCCGGGGAGCTGTTTTTT.